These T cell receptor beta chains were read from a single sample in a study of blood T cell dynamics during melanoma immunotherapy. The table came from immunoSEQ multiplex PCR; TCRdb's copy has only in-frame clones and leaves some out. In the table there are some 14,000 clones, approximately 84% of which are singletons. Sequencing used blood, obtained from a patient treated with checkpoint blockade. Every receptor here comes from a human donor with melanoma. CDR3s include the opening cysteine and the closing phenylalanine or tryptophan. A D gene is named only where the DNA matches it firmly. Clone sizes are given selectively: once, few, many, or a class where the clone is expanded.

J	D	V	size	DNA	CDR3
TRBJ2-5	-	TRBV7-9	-	TGTGCCGGATCTAAAGAGACCCAGTACTTC	CAGSKETQYF
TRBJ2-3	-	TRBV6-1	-	TGTGCCAGCAGAACTGGTAGCACAGATACGCAGTATTTT	CASRTGSTDTQYF
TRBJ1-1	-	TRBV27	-	TGTGCCAGCAGGGGGGGACGGACTTACACTGAAGCTTTCTTT	CASRGGRTYTEAFF
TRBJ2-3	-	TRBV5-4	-	TGTGCCAGCGGGGTTGTGGGACGCACAGATACGCAGTATTTT	CASGVVGRTDTQYF
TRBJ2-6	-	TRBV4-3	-	TGCGCCAGCAGCCAAGTTTCCGAGGGTACTGGGGCCAACGTCCTGACTTTC	CASSQVSEGTGANVLTF
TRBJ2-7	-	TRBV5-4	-	TGTGCCAGCAGCCCAGACGGGGCCCCCTACGAGCAGTACTTC	CASSPDGAPYEQYF
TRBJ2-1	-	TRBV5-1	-	TGCGCCAGCAGCACGGAGGGAAATGAGCAGTTCTTC	CASSTEGNEQFF
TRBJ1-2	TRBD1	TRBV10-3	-	TGTGCCATCAGTGAATCGGGACAGGGCGAACTCCTTCTGGGCTACACCTTC	CAISESGQGELLLGYTF
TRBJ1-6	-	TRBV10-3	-	TGTGCCATCAGTGACCCGACACCTAGCTCCTATAATTCACCCCTCCACTTT	CAISDPTPSSYNSPLHF
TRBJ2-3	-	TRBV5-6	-	TGTGCCAGCAGCTTGACTGGGCGTAGTAGCACAGATACGCAGTATTTT	CASSLTGRSSTDTQYF
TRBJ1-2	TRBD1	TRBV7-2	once	TGTGCCAGCAGTGTTGACAGGGGCCCAAGCACCTTC	CASSVDRGPSTF
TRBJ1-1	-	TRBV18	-	TGTGCCAGCTCACCCCAAGGGGGGGTCACTGAAGCTTTCTTT	CASSPQGGVTEAFF
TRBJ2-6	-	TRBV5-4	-	TGTGCCAGCAGCTTATCAGCAGGCGGCTCTGGGGCCAACGTCCTGACTTTC	CASSLSAGGSGANVLTF
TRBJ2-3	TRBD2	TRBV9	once	TGTGCCAGCAGCGTAGAGGGACTAGCGGGGGCAGATACGCAGTATTTT	CASSVEGLAGADTQYF
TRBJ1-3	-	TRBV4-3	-	TGCGCCAGCAGCCAAGGCTTGTTCGGGACACGCTCTGGAAACACCATATATTTT	CASSQGLFGTRSGNTIYF
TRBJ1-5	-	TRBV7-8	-	TGTGCCAGCAGCTTAGTCGATGGTAATCAGCCCCAGCATTTT	CASSLVDGNQPQHF
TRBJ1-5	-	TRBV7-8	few	TGTGCCAGCAGCTTGGGCAGGGATCAGCCCCAGCATTTT	CASSLGRDQPQHF
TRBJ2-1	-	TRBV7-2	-	TGTGCCAGCAGCCCCCTCGGACGGACGGACAATGAGCAGTTCTTC	CASSPLGRTDNEQFF
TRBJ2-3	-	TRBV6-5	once	TGTGCCAGCAGTTTCACAGGGAGTAGAGATACGCAGTATTTT	CASSFTGSRDTQYF
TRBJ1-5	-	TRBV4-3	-	TGCGCCAGCAGCTATGACCGGGGGAGCAATCAGCCCCAGCATTTT	CASSYDRGSNQPQHF
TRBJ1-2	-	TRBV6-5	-	TGTGCCAGCAGTTATGGGGGAGGCTATGGCTACACCTTC	CASSYGGGYGYTF
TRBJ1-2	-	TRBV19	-	TGTGCCAGTAGTCCTTGGGACATCGAGAACTATGGCTACACCTTC	CASSPWDIENYGYTF
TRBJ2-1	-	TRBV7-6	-	TGTGCCAGCAGCTCTTCCCAACTCCGTGAGCAGTTCTTC	CASSSSQLREQFF
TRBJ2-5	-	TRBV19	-	TGTGCCAGTCAAGACAGGGGAGGGCAAGAGACCCAGTACTTC	CASQDRGGQETQYF
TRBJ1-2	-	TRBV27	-	TGTGCCAGCAGTTTACGAGGGGCGAGCTATGGCTACACCTTC	CASSLRGASYGYTF
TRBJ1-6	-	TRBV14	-	TGTGCCAGCAGCCAAGCGGGAGGGGTCAGGTCACCCCTCCACTTT	CASSQAGGVRSPLHF
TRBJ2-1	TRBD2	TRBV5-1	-	TGCGCCAGCAGCTTTTCTAGCGGGGGAAACAATGAGCAGTTCTTC	CASSFSSGGNNEQFF
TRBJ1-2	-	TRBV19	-	TGTGCCAGTAGTATAGGGGGGGGTTCTTATGGCTACACCTTC	CASSIGGGSYGYTF
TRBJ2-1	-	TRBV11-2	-	TGTGCCAGTCAGCTTACACAGGCCCAATACAATGAGCAGTTCTTC	CASQLTQAQYNEQFF
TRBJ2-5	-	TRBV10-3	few	TGTGCCATCAGTGAAGGGGAAGAACAAGAGACCCAGTACTTC	CAISEGEEQETQYF